This TCR beta chain emerged from a study of shared clonotypes between healthy human individuals. Concerning this clone itself: What it binds is unknown.

The genomic DNA of each subset was split evenly across several immunoSEQ plates. Method: immunoSEQ multiplex PCR; TCRdb's copy keeps in-frame clones and lacks some. The repertoire includes more than 400,000 clones, approximately 95% of them detected once, and about 0.06% sits in the top ten. The CDR3 has 17 residues. Study findings and constraints: Sequencing depth was expected to affect clonotype sharing among donors.

This sequence originates from a woman younger than 45 in good health. The specimen was naive CD4+ T cells sorted from blood. The subset here: CD45RA+ positively selected. The chain carries TRBV21-1 and TRBJ2-5; TRBD2, the table's D call, lacks a check against the DNA. TRBV21-1 is annotated as a pseudogene. The CDR3 loop is CASSRGFPGGYQETQYF. The CDR3 DNA reads TGTGCCAGCAGCAGGGGCTTTCCGGGAGGCTACCAAGAGACCCAGTACTTC.